These 5 T cell receptor beta chains share one sample of origin, sequenced in a study of CD8+CD57+ T cells in acquired aplastic anemia. TCR beta VDJ and CDR3 profiles were obtained from a genomic DNA template. TCRdb ran MiXCR on the reads and lists one entry per CDR3 protein. The table has 350,000 to 450,000 distinct CDR3 sequences, just under 70% seen once. Sequencing was done on a sample of sorted CD4+, CD8+, or CD8+CD57+ T cells (not recorded which) from PBMCs. These receptors originate from a human donor in good health, serving as a control.

This chain links TRBV7-9 with TRBJ2-1; 7 positions agree with TRBD2. The V gene end was trimmed by 3 bases and the J gene end by 0 bases; junction bases not matched to a gene: 8. This CDR3 contains 17 residues. Germline-derived CDR1 and CDR2 are SEHNR and FQNEAQ (reference sequence). CDR3 amino acids: CASSFLAGESSYNEQFF. The CDR3 coding sequence is TGTGCCAGCAGCTTTCTGGCGGGGGAGAGCTCCTACAATGAGCAGTTCTTC.

Note on this clonotype: A much bigger clone sits one base away, suggesting this may be a read error. In this CDR3 the conserved last residue, phenylalanine or tryptophan, is missing, so a read error is likely. The J gene is TRBJ2-5, the V gene TRBV18; no definite D call. CDR1 KGHSH and CDR2 LQKENI come from the germline V gene. Trimming removed 0 bases from V and 4 bases from J, with 15 bases in between. CDR3 size: 16 residues. CDR3 nucleotides: TGTGCCAGCTCACCACCGTCCACTGTGAAGGGAGAGACCCAGTACTCC. It translates to CASSPPSTVKGETQYS.

This clonotype was recorded at least ten times. The chain is built from TRBV5-6 and TRBJ2-7; TRBD1 aligns across 7 bases. The length of the CDR3 is 15 residues. Germline V gives CDR1 SGHDT, CDR2 YYEEEE. V gave up 5 bases and J gave up 2 bases; unmatched junction bases: 10. The CDR3 region is CASSSRQGPTYEQYF. The CDR3 DNA reads as TGTGCCAGCAGTTCGCGACAGGGCCCTACCTACGAGCAGTACTTC.

In its sample, this clonotype was seen once. The genes are TRBV20-1 and TRBJ1-2, with 8 bases fitting TRBD1. Germline CDR1 DFQATT, CDR2 SNEGSKA (reference sequence). CDR3 length: 12 amino acids. The junction had 5 bases not matched to a gene; V was cut back by 6 bases and J by 5 bases. CDR3 in DNA: TGCAGTGCCGTAGACAGGGGATATGGCTACACCTTC. Its protein is CSAVDRGYGYTF.

The chain is built from TRBV11-3 and TRBJ1-5; no reliable D call. This CDR3 comprises 12 residues. V lost 3 bases to trimming and J lost 11 bases, with 11 bases between them. Germline V CDR1 and CDR2: SGHNT, YENEEA. The CDR3 is CASSFEFRAQHF. The CDR3 nucleotides are TGTGCCAGCAGCTTTGAATTTCGGGCCCAGCATTTT.